What follows are 4 T cell receptor beta chains derived from one specimen sequenced in a study of response to subunit inactivated influenza vaccine. TCRdb processed the RT-PCR reads anew with MiXCR; each CDR3 protein has one entry. The sample has approximately 500,000 distinct CDR3 sequences, 10% to 15% seen once. The sample was PBMCs from blood, taken roughly 6 weeks after vaccination. The receptors were gathered from a man in his forties or fifties who received an inactivated influenza vaccine.

The chain carries TRBV3-1 and TRBJ2-1; the D gene is possibly TRBD1 (6 bases). Germline CDR1 LGHDT, CDR2 YNNKEL (reference sequence). The CDR3 loop spans 15 amino acids. V lost 3 bases and J lost 1, with 10 bases in between. In nucleotides, the CDR3 is TGTGCCAGCAGCCACGGACAGTTGTCCTACAATGAGCAGTTCTTC. This gives the protein CASSHGQLSYNEQFF.

J is TRBJ2-3 and V is TRBV2; D might be TRBD2 (5 bases). Between the trimmed V and J ends, which lost 4 bases and 2 bases, there was a span of 13 bases. The length of the CDR3 is 15 residues. Germline V gene lookup returns CDR1 SNHLY and CDR2 FYNNEI. CDR3 coding DNA: TGTGCCAGCAGTGTTTCAGACGGACTCACAGATACGCAGTATTTT. Its translation is CASSVSDGLTDTQYF.

The chain combines TRBV6-2 or TRBV6-3 with TRBJ2-1; 8 bases agree with TRBD1. CDR1 is MNHEY and CDR2 is SVGEGT in the germline V gene. V trimming: 6 bases; J trimming: 8 bases; junction bases outside the gene matches: 9. The CDR3 has 14 amino acids. Here the CDR3 DNA reads TGTGCCAGCAGGGACAGGGCGATTGGCTATGAGCAGTTCTTC. It is translated as CASRDRAIGYEQFF.

This clonotype showed up just a few times. The CDR3 region is CASSQYRQTGELFF. CDR3 DNA: TGTGCCAGCAGCCAATACCGGCAAACCGGGGAGCTGTTTTTT. V and J are TRBV4-2 and TRBJ2-2; D call uncertain. V was shortened by 2 bases and J by 5 bases, with 9 bases between the two germline ends. The CDR3 spans 14 residues. Germline CDR1 and CDR2: LGHNA and YNFKEQ.